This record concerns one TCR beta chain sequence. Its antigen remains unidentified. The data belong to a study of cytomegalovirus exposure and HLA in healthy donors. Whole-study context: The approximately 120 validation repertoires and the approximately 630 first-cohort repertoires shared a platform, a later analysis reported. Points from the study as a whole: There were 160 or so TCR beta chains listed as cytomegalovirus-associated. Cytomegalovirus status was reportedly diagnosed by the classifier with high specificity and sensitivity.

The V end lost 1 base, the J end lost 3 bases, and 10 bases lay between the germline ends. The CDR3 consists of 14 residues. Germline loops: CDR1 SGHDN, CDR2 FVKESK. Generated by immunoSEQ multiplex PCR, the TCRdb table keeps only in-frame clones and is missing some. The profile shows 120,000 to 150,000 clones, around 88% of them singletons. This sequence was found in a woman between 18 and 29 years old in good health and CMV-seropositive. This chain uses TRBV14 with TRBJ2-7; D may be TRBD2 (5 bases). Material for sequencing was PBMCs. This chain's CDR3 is CASSQVGLLYEQYF. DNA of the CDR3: TGTGCCAGCAGCCAAGTTGGACTGCTCTACGAGCAGTACTTC. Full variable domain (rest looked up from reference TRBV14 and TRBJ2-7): EAGVTQFPSHSVIEKGQTVTLRCDPISGHDNLYWYRRVMGKEIKFLLHFVKESKQDESGMPNNRFLAERTGGTYSTLKVQPAELEDSGVYFCASSQVGLLYEQYFGPGTRLTVT.